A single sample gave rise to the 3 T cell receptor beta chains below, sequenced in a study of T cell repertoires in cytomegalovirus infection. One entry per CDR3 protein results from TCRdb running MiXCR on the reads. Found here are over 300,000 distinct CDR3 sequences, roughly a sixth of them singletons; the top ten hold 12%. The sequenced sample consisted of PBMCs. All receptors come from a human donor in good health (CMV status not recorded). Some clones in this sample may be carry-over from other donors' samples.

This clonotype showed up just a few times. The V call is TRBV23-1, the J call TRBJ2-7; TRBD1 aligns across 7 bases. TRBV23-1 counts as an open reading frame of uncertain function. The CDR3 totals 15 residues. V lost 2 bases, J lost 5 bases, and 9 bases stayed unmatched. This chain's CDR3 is CASSQRGRSDDEQYF. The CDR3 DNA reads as TGCGCCAGCAGTCAAAGGGGGCGCTCGGACGACGAGCAGTACTTC.

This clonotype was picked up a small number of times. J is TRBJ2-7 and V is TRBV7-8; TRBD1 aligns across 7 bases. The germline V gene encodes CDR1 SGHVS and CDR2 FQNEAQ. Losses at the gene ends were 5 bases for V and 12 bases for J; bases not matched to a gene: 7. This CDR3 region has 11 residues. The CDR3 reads CASSLGQSMYF. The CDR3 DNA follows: TGTGCCAGCAGCCTGGGACAGTCGATGTACTTC.

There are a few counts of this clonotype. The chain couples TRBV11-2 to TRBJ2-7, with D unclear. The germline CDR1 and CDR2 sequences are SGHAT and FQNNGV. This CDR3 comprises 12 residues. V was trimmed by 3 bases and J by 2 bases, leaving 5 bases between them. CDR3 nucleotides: TGTGCCAGCAGCTTCGGAACCTACGAGCAGTACTTC. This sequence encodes CASSFGTYEQYF.